This TCR beta chain is from a study of cytomegalovirus exposure and HLA in healthy donors. CDR3 length equals 13 residues. Germline V lookup: CDR1 MNHEY, CDR2 SMNVEV (reference sequence). Trimming stripped 2 bases from V and 1 base from J, with 5 bases between. Study-wide points: CMV serostatus was the sole immune exposure data available.

A multiplex PCR was run with 60 Vbeta primers and 13 Jbeta primers. Some clones are missing from TCRdb's copy, which holds only in-frame ones; the method was immunoSEQ multiplex PCR. This sample has 130,000 to 150,000 clones, with roughly 70% found just once. This clone appeared a few times. Its antigen is still unknown. The rearrangement links TRBV27 to TRBJ1-1; D remains ambiguous. This TCR was recovered from a man in his 60s in good health and CMV-seronegative. Sequenced material: PBMCs. CDR3 in DNA: TGTGCCAGCAGTTTAGAGGAGAACACTGAAGCTTTCTTT. Encoded protein: CASSLEENTEAFF.